Below are 23 T cell receptor beta chains sequenced from a single sample in a study of T cell responses to AZD1222 COVID-19 vaccine. Repertoires were generated with immunoSEQ multiplex PCR, while TCRdb's copy carries only in-frame clones and drops some. This table holds approximately 150,000 clones, approximately 91% found once. The sample consisted of peripheral blood, taken 28 days after the second AZD1222 dose. These receptors were obtained from an adult who received the AZD1222 COVID-19 vaccine.

This chain uses TRBV15 with TRBJ2-5, with TRBD1 identical over 8 bases. The CDR3 covers 19 residues. With 3 bases clipped from V and 1 base from J, the junction kept 16 bases outside the gene matches. Germline V gives CDR1 LNHNV, CDR2 YYDKDF (reference sequence). The CDR3 DNA follows: TGTGCCACCAGCAGTTCCGTAGTGACAGGGGTAGATTTCCAAGAGACCCAGTACTTC. This codes for CATSSSVVTGVDFQETQYF.

The chain links TRBV10-3 to TRBJ1-6; the D is unclear. Germline CDR1 is ENHRY and CDR2 is SYGVKD. The CDR3 covers 13 residues. Trimming shortened V by 2 bases and J by 7 bases, and 6 bases separated the two germline ends. The CDR3 coding sequence is TGTGCCATCAGTGAGATGACAAATTCACCCCTCCACTTT. Translating it yields CAISEMTNSPLHF.

The gene calls are TRBV13 and TRBJ2-1; 8 nucleotides agree with TRBD2. In germline, CDR1 is PRHDT, CDR2 FYEKMQ (reference sequence). J gave up 4 bases and V 6 bases, and 11 bases lay outside the gene matches. This CDR3 comprises 16 residues. The CDR3 DNA is TGTGCCAGCAGAGGGCGGGAGGCCCTAACGTACAATGAGCAGTTCTTC. It specifies CASRGREALTYNEQFF. Based on the CDR3 plus reference TRBV13 and TRBJ2-1, the full variable domain is AAGVIQSPRHLIKEKRETATLKCYPIPRHDTVYWYQQGPGQDPQFLISFYEKMQSDKGSIPDRFSAQQFSDYHSELNMSSLELGDSALYFCASRGREALTYNEQFFGPGTRLTVL.

The CDR3 protein is CASSLGGSLYNEQFF. Here the CDR3 DNA reads TGTGCCAGCAGCTTAGGAGGTAGCCTATACAATGAGCAGTTCTTC. The chain combines TRBV7-2 with TRBJ2-1; D is undetermined. Germline CDR1 SGHTA, CDR2 FQGNSA. With 1 base removed from V and 4 bases from J, the gap between germline ends came to 11 bases. This CDR3 is 15 amino acids long. The full variable domain, in which reference TRBV7-2 and TRBJ2-1 provide the parts outside the CDR3, is GAGVSQSPSNKVTEKGKDVELRCDPISGHTALYWYRQSLGQGLEFLIYFQGNSAPDKSGLPSDRFSAERTGGSVSTLTIQRTQQEDSAVYLCASSLGGSLYNEQFFGPGTRLTVL.

V is TRBV27 and J is TRBJ2-7, with D possibly matching TRBD1 (7 bases). This CDR3 region has 15 residues. V was pared by 5 bases and J by 1 base, with 15 bases between. Germline V gives CDR1 MNHEY, CDR2 SMNVEV (reference sequence). CDR3 sequence (DNA): TGTGCCAGCAGTCCCTGGGGGGACAGTTCCTACGAGCAGTACTTC. This sequence encodes CASSPWGDSSYEQYF.

The count of this clone is one. This sequence joins TRBV5-1 and TRBJ2-3; TRBD1 agrees at 11 bases. Germline V gene sequence: CDR1 SGHRS, CDR2 YFSETQ. CDR3 size: 15 residues. V dropped 4 bases and J dropped 5; count of bases not matched to a gene: 6. CDR3 loop: CASSRTGGAKDTQYF. CDR3 bases: TGCGCCAGCAGCAGGACAGGGGGCGCGAAAGATACGCAGTATTTT. The variable domain in full, completed from reference TRBV5-1 and TRBJ2-3, reads KAGVTQTPRYLIKTRGQQVTLSCSPISGHRSVSWYQQTPGQGLQFLFEYFSETQRNKGNFPGRFSGRQFSNSRSEMNVSTLELGDSALYLCASSRTGGAKDTQYFGPGTRLTVL.

The chain joins TRBV24-1 to TRBJ2-5; 15 positions agree with TRBD2. This CDR3 region has 17 residues. Trimming took 1 base from V and 5 from J; bases not matched to a gene: 4. Germline CDR1 KGHDR, CDR2 SFDVKD. CDR3 sequence reads: CATSDFRTSGRAETQYF. CDR3 nucleotides: TGTGCCACCAGTGATTTTAGGACTAGCGGGAGGGCGGAGACCCAGTACTTC.

The chain recombines TRBV10-3 with TRBJ2-7, with TRBD2 as a possible D gene (5 bases). This CDR3 contains 16 residues. Germline V gene sequence: CDR1 ENHRY, CDR2 SYGVKD. The V gene lost 2 bases and the J gene lost 4 bases, with 18 bases spanning the gap. CDR3 nucleotides: TGTGCCATCAGTGAGACAACTAGTAGACTTGGGTACGAGCAGTACTTC. Translation: CAISETTSRLGYEQYF.

This rearrangement joins TRBV7-2 to TRBJ1-2, with unresolved D. CDR3 size: 15 residues. Germline CDR1 and CDR2: SGHTA and FQGNSA. V dropped 5 bases and J dropped 7 bases, with 20 bases sitting between them. CDR3 protein: CASSPSRLALGGYTF. DNA of the CDR3: TGTGCCAGCAGCCCGTCTCGATTGGCTCTTGGTGGCTACACCTTC.

The chain employs TRBV18 and TRBJ2-1, with 8 bases that match TRBD2. The ends lost 3 bases at V and 1 base at J; junction bases unmatched: 8. The CDR3 is 17 amino acids. Germline V gives CDR1 KGHSH, CDR2 LQKENI. The CDR3 sequence: CASSPRATSVSYNEQFF. CDR3 DNA sequence: TGTGCCAGCTCACCGAGGGCGACTAGCGTTTCCTACAATGAGCAGTTCTTC.

This chain links TRBV19 with TRBJ1-1; 11 bases agree with TRBD1. The CDR3 has 14 residues. The V segment lost 0 bases and the J segment 12 bases; nucleotides outside the gene matches: 6. The germline V gene has CDR1 LNHDA and CDR2 SQIVND (reference sequence). The CDR3 protein is CASSIERTGGSTFF. CDR3 nucleotides: TGTGCCAGTAGTATAGAAAGGACAGGGGGCTCGACTTTCTTT.

This clone was detected a few times. The chain combines TRBV5-1 with TRBJ2-3; either TRBD1 or TRBD2 may supply D (6 bases each). Per the germline V gene, CDR1 is SGHRS and CDR2 is YFSETQ. Trimming took 0 bases from V and 3 from J, leaving 8 bases between them. The CDR3 covers 14 residues. CDR3 nucleotides: TGCGCCAGCAGCTTGGCGGGGGCTACAGATACGCAGTATTTT. It is translated as CASSLAGATDTQYF.

This CDR3 is CASRWARDTEAFF. The CDR3 region has the DNA TGTGCCAGCAGGTGGGCGAGGGACACTGAAGCTTTCTTT. The chain has TRBV6-5 and TRBJ1-1; D is unclear. Trimming stripped 6 bases from V and 3 bases from J, with 11 bases between. This CDR3 has 13 amino acids. CDR1 MNHEY and CDR2 SVGAGI come from the germline V gene.

This chain uses TRBV5-4 with TRBJ1-1, with D hard to call. Trimming took 1 base from V and 8 from J, leaving 9 bases between them. The germline CDR1 and CDR2 sequences are SGHNT and YYREEE (reference sequence). The CDR3 sequence is 12 residues long. DNA for the CDR3: TGTGCCAGCAGCTTGATGGGGAGAGAAGCTTTCTTT. The encoded protein is CASSLMGREAFF.

This rearrangement joins TRBV6-5 to TRBJ2-3; D is unclear. The germline V gene has CDR1 MNHEY and CDR2 SVGAGI. The CDR3 runs to 11 residues. V lost 7 bases, J lost 2 bases, and 4 bases lay in between. The chain's CDR3 is CASIHTDTQYF. The CDR3 DNA follows: TGTGCCAGCATCCACACAGATACGCAGTATTTT.

The J gene is TRBJ1-6, the V gene TRBV7-2; D is unclear. The CDR3 is 15 residues long. The germline CDR1 and CDR2 sequences are SGHTA and FQGNSA. Trimming stripped 2 bases from V and 7 bases from J, with 12 bases between. The CDR3 loop reads CASSLISGSNSPLHF. The CDR3, as DNA: TGTGCCAGCAGCTTAATCTCCGGATCAAATTCACCCCTCCACTTT.

The chain is built from TRBV11-3 and TRBJ2-1, with 10 bases aligning to TRBD2. This CDR3 region has 14 residues. CDR1 and CDR2 from the germline V gene are SGHNT and YENEEA. The J segment lost 4 bases and the V segment lost 6 bases, leaving 3 bases of the junction unmatched. The DNA of the CDR3 is TGTGCCAGCAGGGGGACTAGCGAGTACAATGAGCAGTTCTTC. The encoded protein is CASRGTSEYNEQFF.

This chain connects TRBV11-1 to TRBJ2-5, with D maybe TRBD1 (6 bases). V shed 5 bases and J shed 5 bases, with 12 bases lying between them. The germline CDR1 and CDR2 sequences are SGHAT and FQDESV (reference sequence). This CDR3 comprises 13 residues. The DNA for the CDR3 is TGTGCCAGCAGCACAGGGTTCAGGGAGACCCAGTACTTC. Its translation: CASSTGFRETQYF.

The chain carries TRBV4-2 and TRBJ2-5; 9 bases line up with TRBD1. Germline V gene lookup returns CDR1 LGHNA and CDR2 YNFKEQ. V was pared by 0 bases and J by 5 bases, with 7 bases of the junction left unmatched. The CDR3 length is 16 residues. CDR3 sequence reads: CASSQDPQGAGETQYF. The CDR3 region has the DNA TGTGCCAGCAGCCAAGATCCACAGGGGGCGGGTGAGACCCAGTACTTC.

For this clone: The junction departs from the called germline gene at one end, perhaps through a read error. The chain links TRBV6-5 to TRBJ1-2; a possible D gene is TRBD1 (5 bases). Germline V lookup: CDR1 MNHEY, CDR2 SVGAGI. The CDR3 spans 14 residues. CDR3 amino acids: CASGRGAGNFGYTF. The CDR3 nucleotides read TGTGCCAGCGGACGTGGGGCAGGGAACTTTGGCTACACCTTC.

This chain uses TRBV11-3 with TRBJ1-1; 12 nucleotides align to TRBD1. The CDR3 runs to 15 residues. Trimming took 3 bases from V and 4 from J; bases not matched to a gene: 3. From germline, CDR1 is SGHNT and CDR2 YENEEA. As DNA, the CDR3 is TGTGCCAGCAGCTTGGGGACAGGGGGCACCACTGAAGCTTTCTTT. It codes for CASSLGTGGTTEAFF.

This clone was observed a handful of times. The rearrangement links TRBV7-8 to TRBJ1-3; D ambiguous. The CDR3 spans 15 residues. Trimming took off 5 bases at V and 3 bases at J, with 14 bases between the two ends. CDR1 is SGHVS and CDR2 is FQNEAQ in the germline V gene. CDR3 in amino acids: CASSPGPGDGNTIYF. As DNA, the CDR3 is TGTGCCAGCAGCCCTGGCCCCGGGGATGGAAACACCATATATTTT.

The V and J genes are TRBV7-8 and TRBJ1-1; TRBD1 might be the D (5 bases). The CDR3 has 14 residues. V gave up 3 bases and J gave up 1 base, with 9 bases separating them. The germline V gene encodes CDR1 SGHVS and CDR2 FQNEAQ. The CDR3 loop reads CASSLRDPNTEAFF. In DNA, the CDR3 is TGTGCCAGCAGCTTGAGGGACCCGAACACTGAAGCTTTCTTT.